The clone carrying this T cell receptor (beta chain) was detected many times. Antigen unknown. This entry comes from a study of T cell repertoires in cytomegalovirus infection. Study background: Selected CMV epitopes included recently identified HLA-C-restricted ones as well as well-studied HLA-B-restricted ones.

The germline gives CDR1 SGHVS, CDR2 FNYEAQ. CDR3 length: 13 residues. Trimming removed 6 bases from V and 5 bases from J, with 11 bases in between. TCRdb re-analysed the reads in MiXCR, keeping a single row per CDR3 protein. The table has 750,000 to 900,000 distinct CDR3 sequences, roughly 28% seen once. Broader study findings: Using cumulative public TCR beta family frequency, the authors identified those who carried CMV together with the relevant HLA. The response measured ex vivo was dominated by TCR beta clonotypes (HLA-C-restricted and CMV-specific).

The sequenced sample was cultured CD8+ T cells from PBMCs, obtained from culture after CMV antigen stimulation. This TCR came from a human donor in good health (CMV status not recorded). Some clones in this sample may be carry-over from other donors' samples. The chain links TRBV7-6 to TRBJ1-5; D is unclear. The CDR3 nucleotides read TGTGCCAGCAGTTCGACATGGGATCAGCCCCAGCATTTT. Protein sequence: CASSSTWDQPQHF.